This note documents a single T cell receptor (beta chain) sequence. No cognate antigen has been identified for it. No base quality information exists; no much larger clone differs at one position. Using the deep immunoSEQ assay, multiplex PCR amplified TCR CDR3 regions from genomic DNA. For each cell subset, the extracted genomic DNA was distributed evenly across all wells of several immunoSEQ 96-well plates, and each plate served as one replicate. For sorted subsets, about 0.2 ug genomic DNA, equal to some 30,000 T cell genomes, was loaded into each replicate PCR. The purified libraries were quantified using a Qubit 3.0 fluorometer, sized with a Bioanalyzer 2100, and then quantified again using the KAPA Library Quantification kit. Each immunoSEQ 96-well plate was sequenced on its own single-read 150-cycle Illumina NextSeq 550 flow cell. In the paper's pipeline: Because only junctional sequences without quality scores were contained in the immunoSEQ output, filtering matching that applied to full-length reads could not be performed. Sequences were annotated with PyIR, a Python wrapper for IgBLAST v1.9, and V/J genes and CDR3 were assigned using IMGT germline references. Reads were removed for weak V/J assignments (E-value above 1e-6), missing CDR3, stop codons, out-of-frame junctions, or ambiguous translated residues. A V3J clonotype was defined by an identical inferred V gene, J gene, and CDR3 amino acid sequence. Percentage overlap between repertoires was calculated by dividing the number of shared unique clonotypes by the size of the smaller repertoire. Three approaches were used to assess repertoire richness: RTK rarefaction, the Chao1 estimator, and Recon v2.1 estimates of unobserved clonotypes. For all TCRbeta clonotypes obtained by the gDNA method from a handful of donors, generation probabilities were computed with OLGA. Sourced from immuneACCESS, this table was stored by TCRdb with only in-frame sequences that have V and J called. A share of the clones is absent; for the studies checked, an unresolved V gene accounts for under half, and the remainder has no known explanation. D and trimming come from the DNA, and the V and J calls and clone size come from that table. Across this sample there are hundreds of thousands of clones, with more than 85% seen only once. The top ten clones comprise more than 20% of the sample.

For the CD8 naive samples, CD45RO-negative cells were positively selected for CCR7, yielding a CD45RA+CCR7+ population from which TemRA cells were excluded. Donors were healthy HIV-negative adults with no recently reported acute infections or vaccinations. Only Caucasian adults living in Nashville, Tennessee, USA were represented among the donors. Blood was obtained by leukapheresis, after which PBMCs were separated by Ficoll-Histopaque density gradient centrifugation and cryopreserved in liquid nitrogen vapor phase. Purity and quantity of every magnetically sorted T cell population were checked by analytical flow cytometry. From each sorted fraction, genomic DNA was isolated and quantified by UV absorbance on a Nanodrop 2000c. This sample stems from a study of shared clonotypes between healthy human individuals (TCRdb year 2020). Concerning the study at large: The cohort comprised a couple of women and three men aged 18 to 49 years. For each donor, CD4 naive and CD4 memory were each run on three plates, CD8 naive on two plates, and CD8 memory on one plate. To estimate repertoire size and how much clonotypes are shared between individuals, the study performed deep sequencing of blood TCR repertoires from roughly five healthy adults. To increase sequencing depth and limit assay-specific biases, TCR repertoire library preparation and sequencing were carried out by different laboratories using diverse techniques. Per donor, leukapheresis produced somewhere between about 0.94 and 10 billion PBMCs.

Paper-wide results and their limitations: Sampling was restricted to blood, and TCR repertoires in tissues likely differ from the TCR repertoires found in blood. When several donors were compared, the shared fraction of clonotypes was around 5% for naive CD4, around 3.5% for naive CD8, roughly 2.5% for memory CD4, and under 0.5% for memory CD8. Because the study included a small number of donors, the genetic and exposure-history diversity represented was limited. Rarefaction of sorted-subset datasets indicated incomplete sequencing despite the large sequencing depth. Estimated clonotype richness was generally larger for naive than for memory subsets. Pairwise subsampling indicated that sequencing depth was expected to affect the degree of clonotype sharing among donors. Higher generation probabilities were observed for clonotypes shared by all four sorted-subset donors than for non-shared clonotypes.

V is cut back by 3 bases and J by 2 bases, with 13 bases in the junction unmatched. Including cysteine and phenylalanine, the CDR3 has 19 amino acids. CDR3 DNA only is kept here, 57 bases in frame from base 1. Sequences LNHDA (CDR1) and SQIVND (CDR2) are obtained from the germline V gene (reference sequence). This clonotype originated in a man aged 25 to 45 in good health. Source material: naive CD8+ T cells sorted from blood. The label giving this sample's cell subset or site can be read as: CD45RA+CCR7+. The rearranged segments are TRBV19 and TRBJ1-5; 10 central bases correspond to TRBD1. The bases read TGTGCCAGTAGTATTTCGGGGGACAGGGGATATAGGGGCAATCAGCCCCAGCATTTT. Translated, it reads CASSISGDRGYRGNQPQHF. This CDR3, with the reference TRBV19 and TRBJ1-5 proteins standing in past its ends, gives the full variable domain DGGITQSPKYLFRKEGQNVTLSCEQNLNHDAMYWYRQDPGQGLRLIYYSQIVNDFQKGDIAEGYSVSREKKESFPLTVTSAQKNPTAFYLCASSISGDRGYRGNQPQHFGDGTRLSIL.